This TCR beta chain was captured by sequencing in a study of T cell changes during pregnancy in multiple sclerosis. CDR1 is MGHRA, CDR2 YSYEKL, per germline. The J segment lost 9 bases and the V segment lost 2 bases, leaving 6 bases of the junction unmatched. The CDR3 has 16 amino acids. Profiling relied on immunoSEQ multiplex PCR, and the TCRdb table lists in-frame clones only, not all of them. The table has roughly 80,000 clones, 93% seen once. The chain combines TRBV4-1 with TRBJ2-1; 14 bases line up with TRBD2. The sequence derives from a female donor with multiple sclerosis, enrolled in a pregnancy study. Here the sequenced sample was peripheral blood, taken in the second trimester of pregnancy. CDR3 sequence reads: CASSQTRLAGGPEQFF. The DNA for the CDR3 is TGCGCCAGCAGCCAAACCCGACTAGCGGGGGGGCCTGAGCAGTTCTTC.